A selection of T cell receptor beta chains follows, all from one sample in a study of human T cells and chemical hapten exposure. Via MiXCR, TCRdb re-called the RACE reads, giving one row per CDR3 protein. The sample comprises about 83,000 distinct CDR3 sequences, roughly 7.2% of which are singletons, and approximately 1.5% rests with the top ten. The sequencing used whole blood, collected in connection with sensitization to the hapten diphenylcyclopropenone (DPC). The receptors were sampled from a woman aged 25 to 39 with alopecia areata. Some clones in this sample may be carry-over from other donors' samples. The CDR3 runs from the conserved cysteine through the conserved F or W.

>TRBJ1-3|TRBV10-2
CASRHLPSGNTIYF
>TRBJ1-4|TRBV20-1
CSARDHSTTNEKLFF
>TRBJ1-1|TRBV6-1
CASTGGWTEAFF
>TRBJ1-4|TRBV12-3/TRBV12-4
CASSLHVDEKLFF
>TRBJ1-3|TRBV19
CATTESGNTIYF
>TRBJ2-5|TRBV12-3/TRBV12-4
CASSLQILQETQYF
>TRBJ1-1|TRBV12-3/TRBV12-4
CAILFKRDTEAFF
>TRBJ1-1|TRBV29-1
CSVQRDRVDTEAFF
>TRBJ1-2|TRBV2
CASSLGRGTNYGYTF
>TRBJ1-2|TRBV30
CAWTKQGTGNYGYTF
>TRBJ2-5|TRBV4-2
CASSQGVGRGASGETQYF
>TRBJ2-7|TRBV5-1
CASSFQGSYEQYF
>TRBJ2-7|TRBV7-2
CASSLGGVGEQYF
>TRBJ2-5|TRBV5-1
CASSLGAGEETQYF
>TRBJ1-2|TRBV5-4
CASSSRTGGGYTF
>TRBJ1-5|TRBV6-2/TRBV6-3
CASRTSRAYQPQHF
>TRBJ1-1|TRBV5-8
CASSIRGPTPEAFF
>TRBJ1-2|TRBV20-1
CSARDLNSFYGYTF
>TRBJ2-3|TRBV5-6
CASSIRGSTDTQYF
>TRBJ1-1|TRBV12-3/TRBV12-4
CASSLPFPKGTRNTEAFF
>TRBJ1-1|TRBV7-3
CASSLTPGKDTEAFF
>TRBJ2-5|TRBV7-9
CASSLRDTQETQYF
>TRBJ1-1|TRBV5-1
CASSLERVGDHEAFF
>TRBJ2-7|TRBV7-7
CASSLGTAAGGEQYF
>TRBJ2-3|TRBV5-6
CASSLRGADTQYF
>TRBJ1-4|TRBV2
CASSEGGTGLEKLFF
>TRBJ1-1|TRBV5-4
CASSLSGEAFF
>TRBJ1-5|TRBV29-1
CSVETGTSSPQHF
>TRBJ1-5|TRBV6-6
CASSYSKSNQPQHF
>TRBJ1-5|TRBV19
CASVSPRSGGNQPQHF
>TRBJ1-6|TRBV10-3
CAIRVDGSSYNSPLHF
>TRBJ2-6|TRBV29-1
CSVGQGANVLTF
>TRBJ2-5|TRBV20-1
CSARGTGYSEETQYF
>TRBJ1-1|TRBV12-3/TRBV12-4
CASSFFDRGEAFF
>TRBJ2-7|TRBV6-2/TRBV6-3
CASSGYSPSGGWGREQYF
>TRBJ1-1|TRBV3-1
CASSRRAPRGGTEAFF
>TRBJ1-1|TRBV2
CASSDRDPLGGTEAFF
>TRBJ2-3|TRBV5-1
CASSPRTATTDTQYF
>TRBJ1-4|TRBV20-1
CSARDPKPTNEKLFF
>TRBJ2-3|TRBV20-1
CSARTSGRRTDTQYF
>TRBJ2-1|TRBV6-5
CASSYSGRRGYNEQFF
>TRBJ1-6|TRBV12-5
CASGRTGTASNSPLHF
>TRBJ2-1|TRBV25-1
CASSESLGLAFGEQFF
>TRBJ2-3|TRBV7-2
CASSPRRDTQYF
>TRBJ2-7|TRBV6-5
CASSYSTSGDYEQYF
>TRBJ2-3|TRBV7-9
CASSSSEDTQYF